Following are 9 T cell receptor beta chains from one sample sequenced in a study of blood T cell repertoires in COVID-19. Profiled with immunoSEQ multiplex PCR; TCRdb holds only in-frame clones, not every one. The sample has a few hundred thousand clones, around 88% seen once. Sequencing was carried out using peripheral blood. These receptors originate from a young woman who had recovered from COVID-19.

CDR3 nucleotides: TGTGCCAGCAGCTCCGGCACAGGGCAGAGAGAGACCCAGTACTTC. It specifies CASSSGTGQRETQYF. The chain uses TRBV5-4 and TRBJ2-5; D is perhaps TRBD1 (6 bases). V lost 3 bases and J lost 4, with 16 bases in between. The CDR3 spans 15 residues. Germline CDR1 and CDR2: SGHNT and YYREEE (reference sequence).

The chain joins TRBV4-2 to TRBJ1-5; TRBD1 is a possible D gene (6 bases). Per germline, CDR1 LGHNA and CDR2 YNFKEQ. Trimming removed 0 bases at V and 1 base at J, with 10 bases between. This CDR3 region has 16 residues. Here the CDR3 DNA reads TGTGCCAGCAGCCAAGATCGAGGGGGAAGCAATCAGCCCCAGCATTTT. Amino acids: CASSQDRGGSNQPQHF.

This clone was observed a handful of times. The J gene is TRBJ2-2, the V gene TRBV28; D may be TRBD2 (5 bases). V gave up 1 base and J gave up 7 bases, with 7 bases separating them. The CDR3 has 13 residues. Looked up from germline, CDR1 is MDHEN and CDR2 is SYDVKM. The CDR3 DNA reads TGTGCCAGCAGTTTATACGGGGTCGGGGAGCTGTTTTTT. It translates to CASSLYGVGELFF.

This rearrangement joins TRBV5-1 to TRBJ1-1; 8 bases fit TRBD1. The CDR3 is made up of 16 amino acids. Per the germline V gene, CDR1 is SGHRS and CDR2 is YFSETQ. With V trimmed by 4 bases and J by 5 bases, 13 bases remained unmatched. The CDR3, as DNA: TGCGCCAGCAGCCCAGGACAGGGAAGGTTGGGGACTGAAGCTTTCTTT. Its translation is CASSPGQGRLGTEAFF.

This sequence joins TRBV27 and TRBJ2-3; TRBD2 aligns across 9 bases. The trim removed 8 bases at V and 2 bases at J, leaving 26 bases unmatched. The CDR3 has 21 residues. CDR1 and CDR2 from the germline V gene are MNHEY and SMNVEV (reference sequence). CDR3 nucleotide sequence: TGTGCCAGCGGGGACCTGTCGGGGACAGCCTTAGCGGGGGCCCCCACAGATACGCAGTATTTT. Protein product: CASGDLSGTALAGAPTDTQYF.

CDR3 sequence (DNA): TGTGCCAGCAGTTCAACAGGGTCCTACAATGAGCAGTTCTTC. Translation: CASSSTGSYNEQFF. The V gene is TRBV27, the J gene TRBJ2-1; D is possibly TRBD1 (6 bases). The ends were cut back, 4 bases at V and 1 base at J, with 8 bases in the middle. The CDR3 contains 14 residues. Germline-derived CDR1 and CDR2 are MNHEY and SMNVEV (reference sequence).

This clone is a singleton in its sample. The chain joins TRBV2 to TRBJ2-5; TRBD1 matches 8 bases. The CDR3 has 15 amino acids. CDR1 is SNHLY, CDR2 FYNNEI, per germline. Trimming took 6 bases from V and 2 from J; bases not matched to a gene: 8. Here the CDR3 DNA reads TGTGCCAGCAGCCTATCCGGGACAGGACAAGAGACCCAGTACTTC. Amino acid sequence: CASSLSGTGQETQYF.

This rearrangement joins TRBV7-9 to TRBJ2-2; no definite D call. V gave up 5 bases and J gave up 1 base, with 14 bases separating them. The CDR3 covers 16 residues. Per the germline V gene, CDR1 is SEHNR and CDR2 is FQNEAQ (reference sequence). CDR3 nucleotides: TGTGCCAGCAGCCCCAATTGGCATCTGAACACCGGGGAGCTGTTTTTT. It is translated as CASSPNWHLNTGELFF. Using reference TRBV7-9 and TRBJ2-2 for the parts outside the CDR3, the full variable domain is DTGVSQNPRHKITKRGQNVTFRCDPISEHNRLYWYRQTLGQGPEFLTYFQNEAQLEKSRLLSDRFSAERPKGSFSTLEIQRTEQGDSAMYLCASSPNWHLNTGELFFGEGSRLTVL.

V gene TRBV15 combines with J gene TRBJ1-6, with D possibly matching TRBD1 (6 bases). Germline CDR1 LNHNV, CDR2 YYDKDF (reference sequence). This CDR3 contains 17 residues. V dropped 0 bases and J dropped 8 bases, with 17 bases sitting between them. DNA for the CDR3: TGTGCCACCAGCAGAGATATTTTACAGGGACATGATTCACCCCTCCACTTT. The encoded protein is CATSRDILQGHDSPLHF.